Listed below are T cell receptor beta chains from one sample, sequenced in a study of T cell responses to AZD1222 COVID-19 vaccine. The assay was immunoSEQ multiplex PCR, and TCRdb's table has in-frame clones only and misses some. The data hold 180,000 or so clones, with approximately 93% observed a single time. Sample: peripheral blood, taken on day 0 of AZD1222 vaccination. These receptors originate from an adult in good health. The CDR3 runs from the conserved cysteine through the conserved F or W. D genes are given only for firm matches. A clone size is listed for some rows: how often the clone was seen (once, few, many), or a class if it is expanded.

V gene	J gene	clone size	D gene	CDR3 DNA	CDR3 protein
TRBV19	TRBJ1-2	NA	NA	TGTGCCAGTAGTATAGATGGTCGAGGGTTCGACTATGGCTACACCTTC	CASSIDGRGFDYGYTF
TRBV10-3	TRBJ1-5	NA	TRBD1	TGTGCCATCAGCGCGACAGGGGTAAAGGGGCAGCCCCAGCATTTT	CAISATGVKGQPQHF
TRBV18	TRBJ2-3	NA	NA	TGTGCCAGCTCACCACCCGTGTCGGATACGCAGTATTTT	CASSPPVSDTQYF
TRBV7-8	TRBJ2-7	NA	NA	TGTGCCAGCAGCAGACAGACTCCGGGGTACGAGCAGTACTTC	CASSRQTPGYEQYF
TRBV3-1/TRBV3-2	TRBJ1-5	NA	TRBD1	TGTGCCAGCAGCCGGGACAGATATAGCAATCAGCCCCAGCATTTT	CASSRDRYSNQPQHF
TRBV2	TRBJ1-3	NA	NA	TGTGCCAGCAGTGACAGGTTACTTTCTGGAAACACCATATATTTT	CASSDRLLSGNTIYF
TRBV19	TRBJ2-2	NA	TRBD2	TGTGCCAGTAGTATGAGGCTCCTAGCGGCTAACACCGGGGAGCTGTTTTTT	CASSMRLLAANTGELFF
TRBV5-1	TRBJ2-1	NA	NA	TGCGCCAGCAGCTTGGATGGGCAGCGTTACAATGAGCAGTTCTTC	CASSLDGQRYNEQFF
TRBV4-1	TRBJ1-6	NA	NA	TGCGCCACTAGGTCGGGAAATTCACCCCTCCACTTT	CATRSGNSPLHF
TRBV6-4	TRBJ2-1	NA	TRBD2	TGTGCCAGCAGGAGCGGGGGAGCGGTGGGGCAGTTCTTC	CASRSGGAVGQFF
TRBV28	TRBJ1-2	NA	NA	TGTGCCAGCAGTTTAATGGCACGGGGTTATGGCTACACCTTC	CASSLMARGYGYTF
TRBV25-1	TRBJ1-4	once	NA	TGTGCCAGCAGTGAATCCCCAGGGCTTATAACTAATGAAAAACTGTTTTTT	CASSESPGLITNEKLFF
TRBV7-9	TRBJ1-3	NA	NA	TGTGCCAGCAGCTTAGGGTTACAGAACCCTGGAAACACCATATATTTT	CASSLGLQNPGNTIYF
TRBV2	TRBJ1-6	NA	NA	TGTGCCAGCAGTGTGCGGAGCTCCTATAATTCACCCCTCCACTTT	CASSVRSSYNSPLHF
TRBV18	TRBJ1-1	NA	NA	TGTGCCAGCTCACCTACAGTTGATTCCATGAACACTGAAGCTTTCTTT	CASSPTVDSMNTEAFF
TRBV5-6	TRBJ1-1	NA	NA	TGTGCCAGCAGCTTGCGGGGGTGGGACACTGAAGCTTTCTTT	CASSLRGWDTEAFF
TRBV6-1	TRBJ2-1	NA	TRBD1	TGTGCCAGCAGTGAACTGGGACAGGCTTTTGAGCAGTTCTTC	CASSELGQAFEQFF
TRBV19	TRBJ1-1	NA	NA	TGTGCCAGTAGTATGGGGGTTGGGGAAGCTTTCTTT	CASSMGVGEAFF
TRBV10-3	TRBJ1-1	NA	NA	TGTGCCATCAGTGAGTCTACAAGGGTGGGCACTGAAGCTTTCTTT	CAISESTRVGTEAFF
TRBV5-4	TRBJ1-2	NA	NA	TGTGCCAGCAGCTTGGAGGGTACCAGAAACTATGGCTACACCTTC	CASSLEGTRNYGYTF
TRBV6-2/TRBV6-3	TRBJ1-6	NA	NA	TGTGCCAGCAGTTACCCAGCAGGTCCCCTCCACTTT	CASSYPAGPLHF
TRBV11-2	TRBJ1-1	NA	NA	TGTGCCAGCAGCTTAGTTTGGGCGTTGGGCACTGAAGCTTTCTTT	CASSLVWALGTEAFF
TRBV5-5	TRBJ1-2	NA	NA	TGTGCCAGCAGCTTCTCCCTGACAGGACCCTATGGCTACACCTTC	CASSFSLTGPYGYTF
TRBV6-5	TRBJ1-2	NA	TRBD1	TGTGCCAGCAGTTACTCGGGGACAGGGGGTGGCTACACCTTC	CASSYSGTGGGYTF
TRBV19	TRBJ1-1	once	NA	TGTGCCAGTACCCATCAAGTTGAAGCTTTCTTT	CASTHQVEAFF
TRBV15	TRBJ1-2	once	TRBD1	TGTGCCACCAGCAGAGGAGGGACAGTTAACTATGGCTACACCTTC	CATSRGGTVNYGYTF
TRBV18	TRBJ1-5	NA	NA	TGTGCCAGCTCACGGGGCCGGGACCGAGATCAGCCCCAGCATTTT	CASSRGRDRDQPQHF
TRBV19	TRBJ1-5	few	NA	TGTGCCAGTAGTATATTCCAGACAAAGGCCAATCAGCCCCAGCATTTT	CASSIFQTKANQPQHF
TRBV6-1	TRBJ1-2	NA	NA	TGTGCCAGCAGTGAAGCGGTTTCCTACTATGGCTACACCTTC	CASSEAVSYYGYTF
TRBV29-1	TRBJ1-2	once	NA	TGCAGCGTTGGGGAGGGAAGTATGCACGGCTACACCTTC	CSVGEGSMHGYTF
TRBV21-1	TRBJ2-2	NA	NA	TGTGCCAGCTTCAAAGGGATGACCGGGGAGCTGTTTTTT	CASFKGMTGELFF
TRBV5-1	TRBJ1-2	NA	TRBD1	TGCGCCAGCAGGGTAGACAGGGGGCTCTATGGCTACACCTTC	CASRVDRGLYGYTF
TRBV2	TRBJ1-2	NA	NA	TGTGCCAGCAGAAGCCCGACAGCAGCTTATGGCTACACCTTC	CASRSPTAAYGYTF
TRBV29-1	TRBJ2-1	NA	TRBD2	TGCAGCGTTGAAGCACGGCCCTATGCGGGAGGGCTCAAAAATGAGCAGTTCTTC	CSVEARPYAGGLKNEQFF
TRBV11-2	TRBJ2-3	NA	TRBD1	TGTGCCAGCAGCTTAGCGACAGGGGCCGCAGATACGCAGTATTTT	CASSLATGAADTQYF
TRBV25-1	TRBJ2-7	NA	NA	TGTGCCAGCAGTGCCCGCGTGCGGCCAGGGTCCTACGAGCAGTACTTC	CASSARVRPGSYEQYF
TRBV30	TRBJ1-4	NA	NA	TGTGCCTGGAGCCTCCGAGGCAGAGCGAATGAAAAACTGTTTTTT	CAWSLRGRANEKLFF
TRBV5-1	TRBJ1-1	NA	NA	TGCGCCAGCAGCTTAACAACAGGGAACACTGAAGCTTTCTTT	CASSLTTGNTEAFF
TRBV27	TRBJ2-7	NA	NA	TGTGCCAGCAGTTACAGCGGCACGTACGAGCAGTACTTC	CASSYSGTYEQYF
TRBV5-1	TRBJ1-3	NA	TRBD1	TGCGCCAGCAGCTCTGCAGGGGGTTCTGGAAACACCATATATTTT	CASSSAGGSGNTIYF
TRBV27	TRBJ2-4	NA	NA	TGTGCCAGCCGGACCGTAGCCAAAAACATTCAGTACTTC	CASRTVAKNIQYF
TRBV19	TRBJ2-1	once	NA	TGTGCCAGTAGTATCCTAGCCGCTGAGCAGTTCTTC	CASSILAAEQFF
TRBV18	TRBJ1-5	NA	NA	TGTGCCAGCTCACCTATTGGGTTCAATCAGCCCCAGCATTTT	CASSPIGFNQPQHF
TRBV3-1/TRBV3-2	TRBJ2-1	NA	NA	TGTGCCAGCAGCCGAACGAGAGACAATGAGCAGTTCTTC	CASSRTRDNEQFF
TRBV3-1/TRBV3-2	TRBJ2-1	NA	NA	TGTGCCAGCAGCCAAGTACTGAGCTCCTACAATGAGCAGTTCTTC	CASSQVLSSYNEQFF
TRBV3-1/TRBV3-2	TRBJ1-5	NA	NA	TGTGCCAGCAGTGCCGCGGTCTATAAAGGGGCAGAGGATCAGCCCCAGCATTTT	CASSAAVYKGAEDQPQHF
TRBV30	TRBJ1-6	NA	NA	TGTGCCTGGATCCCCGGGCAGGGACGTTCACCCCTCCACTTT	CAWIPGQGRSPLHF